The 27 T cell receptor beta chains in this list originate from one sample, sequenced in a study of beta chain features in type 1 diabetes. These receptors have no known antigen. Study results and caveats: Shorter TCRB CDR3s, moderately but significantly so, marked every one of the four CD4+ subsets in Type 1 diabetes patients.

Isolated RNA was reverse transcribed in full, so expressed TCRB transcripts were sequenced. Using immunoSEQ multiplex PCR, the repertoire was profiled, and TCRdb retains in-frame clones only, with some absent. There are some 160,000 clones in the sample; about 9% occur only once, and 0.45% to 0.6% lies in the top ten. The specimen was central memory CD4+ T cells from blood. These receptors all come from a woman between 18 and 29 years old with type 1 diabetes.

The rearrangement joins TRBV16 to TRBJ2-6, with a weak D call TRBD1 (5 bases). Germline loops: CDR1 KGHSY, CDR2 FQNENV. This CDR3 has 16 amino acids. The V end lost 2 bases, the J end lost 0 bases, and 8 bases lay between the germline ends. For the CDR3, the DNA is TGTGCCAGCAGCCAAACAGGCCGCTCTGGGGCCAACGTCCTGACTTTC. Encoded protein: CASSQTGRSGANVLTF.

There are a few counts of this clone. The chain carries TRBV7-9 and TRBJ1-4; 8 bases are a match to TRBD1. The V gene's germline CDR1 is SEHNR and CDR2 FQNEAQ (reference sequence). CDR3 length: 14 amino acids. V lost 5 bases and J lost 7; bases outside the gene matches: 6. The CDR3 nucleotides read TGTGCCAGCAGCCACGGGACAGGTGGTGAAAAACTGTTTTTT. Protein: CASSHGTGGEKLFF.

The chain links TRBV7-2 to TRBJ2-2; no clear D gene. V was cut by 5 bases and J by 1 base, with 8 bases left in between. Germline CDR1 reads SGHTA; CDR2 reads FQGNSA. This CDR3 is 14 amino acids long. Written as DNA, the CDR3 is TGTGCCAGCAGCCCCGCCGGGAACACCGGGGAGCTGTTTTTT. Protein product: CASSPAGNTGELFF.

As DNA, the CDR3 is TGTGCCAGCAGCTTAGGACAGGGGATCCCCTCCCAGCCCCAGCATTTT. Encoded protein: CASSLGQGIPSQPQHF. The chain recombines TRBV7-2 with TRBJ1-5; TRBD1 matches at 8 bases. J lost 7 bases, V lost 1 base, and 9 bases had no gene match. The CDR3 covers 16 residues. Germline lookup yields CDR1 SGHTA and CDR2 FQGNSA.

This clone turned up a few times. CDR3 protein: CASTLTAREGRNEQFF. The CDR3 DNA reads as TGTGCCAGCACCCTCACGGCGCGGGAGGGCCGGAATGAGCAGTTCTTC. The gene calls are TRBV28 and TRBJ2-1; 9 bases agree with TRBD2. Germline V gives CDR1 MDHEN, CDR2 SYDVKM. The CDR3 has 16 residues. The junction had 14 bases not matched to a gene; V was cut back by 7 bases and J by 7 bases.

The sample holds a few counts of this clone. The chain carries TRBV7-8 and TRBJ2-7; D gene unclear. Per germline, CDR1 SGHVS and CDR2 FQNEAQ. The CDR3 has 16 residues. Trimming shortened V by 1 base and J by 7 bases, and 20 bases separated the two germline ends. The CDR3, as DNA: TGTGCCAGCAGCTTAGACGCCGCAGGCCACCTTAGGGAGCAGTACTTC. Encoded protein: CASSLDAAGHLREQYF.

This chain links TRBV27 with TRBJ2-7; 8 positions agree with TRBD1. The V and J ends lost 1 base and 5 bases, in that order; junction bases with no gene match: 4. Per the germline V gene, CDR1 is MNHEY and CDR2 is SMNVEV (reference sequence). The CDR3 length is 14 residues. The CDR3 nucleotides read TGTGCCAGCAGTTTATGGGCAGGGGGCCACGAGCAGTACTTC. This encodes CASSLWAGGHEQYF.

This clone was recorded a few times. The chain carries TRBV7-2 and TRBJ2-5; TRBD1 matches 8 bases. This CDR3 contains 13 residues. Germline CDR1 and CDR2: SGHTA and FQGNSA. J lost 3 bases, V lost 5 bases, and 2 bases had no gene match. The CDR3 nucleotides read TGTGCCAGCAGCCCACAGGGGGAAGAGACCCAGTACTTC. Encoded protein: CASSPQGEETQYF.

This rearrangement joins TRBV10-3 to TRBJ1-1; D is perhaps TRBD1 (5 bases). Trimming left V 4 bases short and J 1 base short, with 7 bases between. The CDR3 contains 13 residues. Germline V gene data show CDR1 as ENHRY and CDR2 as SYGVKD. The CDR3 loop reads CAISVQENTEAFF. The CDR3 DNA sequence: TGTGCCATCAGTGTACAGGAGAACACTGAAGCTTTCTTT.

CDR3 residues: CASSYRVAGGYTDTQYF. The CDR3 bases are TGTGCCAGCAGCTACCGCGTAGCGGGGGGTTACACAGATACGCAGTATTTT. V gene TRBV7-9 combines with J gene TRBJ2-3; 10 nucleotides agree with TRBD2. This CDR3 has 17 residues. CDR1 is SEHNR and CDR2 is FQNEAQ in the germline V gene (reference sequence). V lost 4 bases, J lost 2 bases, and 9 bases stayed unmatched.

The rearrangement joins TRBV19 to TRBJ1-5, with D unclear. The germline gives CDR1 LNHDA, CDR2 SQIVND (reference sequence). Trimming took off 5 bases at V and 4 bases at J, with 6 bases between the two ends. This CDR3 contains 12 residues. Here the CDR3 DNA reads TGTGCCAGTAGTTGGGCTAATCAGCCCCAGCATTTT. Amino acid sequence: CASSWANQPQHF.

The rearrangement joins TRBV30 to TRBJ2-7, with TRBD1 identical over 9 bases. CDR1 is GTSNPN and CDR2 is SVGIG in the germline V gene (reference sequence). The CDR3 covers 12 residues. The CDR3, as DNA: TGTGCTTCCGGGACAGGGTTCTACGAGCAGTACTTC. Encoded protein: CASGTGFYEQYF.

This clone was recorded a few times. The chain uses TRBV28 and TRBJ2-4; D remains ambiguous. The CDR3 length is 13 residues. Germline CDR1 is MDHEN and CDR2 is SYDVKM. The V and J ends lost 5 bases and 11 bases respectively, with 16 bases between them. CDR3 bases: TGTGCCAGCAGTCCCCCAGAGATAACAGTTCAGTACTTC. Amino acid sequence: CASSPPEITVQYF. Full variable domain (missing parts from reference TRBV28 and TRBJ2-4): DVKVTQSSRYLVKRTGEKVFLECVQDMDHENMFWYRQDPGLGLRLIYFSYDVKMKEKGDIPEGYSVSREKKERFSLILESASTNQTSMYLCASSPPEITVQYFGAGTRLSVL.

The chain is built from TRBV11-3 and TRBJ1-2; D might be TRBD1 (6 bases). V was shortened by 0 bases and J by 4 bases, with 6 bases between the two germline ends. Germline loops: CDR1 SGHNT, CDR2 YENEEA. CDR3 size: 13 residues. The CDR3 nucleotides read TGTGCCAGCAGCTTAGAAGGGGGCTATGGCTACACCTTC. Its translation: CASSLEGGYGYTF.

This clone was picked up a small number of times. The rearrangement links TRBV11-3 to TRBJ1-5, with 9 bases aligning to TRBD1. Germline CDR1 SGHNT, CDR2 YENEEA. The CDR3 contains 17 residues. Unmatched junction bases numbered 11, after V lost 1 base and J lost 7 bases. This CDR3 is CASSLVQRDRVFQPQHF. CDR3 DNA sequence: TGTGCCAGCAGCTTAGTCCAGAGGGACAGGGTCTTCCAGCCCCAGCATTTT.

The chain recombines TRBV5-1 with TRBJ2-1, with D perhaps matching TRBD1 (5 bases). Germline CDR1 is SGHRS and CDR2 is YFSETQ. The CDR3 runs to 15 residues. Trimming pared 3 bases from V and 0 bases from J, leaving 10 bases between. This CDR3 is CASSSDSRSYNEQFF. CDR3 coding DNA: TGCGCCAGCAGCTCAGACAGCCGCTCCTACAATGAGCAGTTCTTC.

This clone was picked up a small number of times. This sequence joins TRBV5-4 and TRBJ2-7; 14 positions match TRBD2. Germline values: CDR1 SGHNT, CDR2 YYREEE (reference sequence). Losses at the gene ends were 3 bases for V and 1 base for J; bases not matched to a gene: 6. The CDR3 covers 17 residues. The CDR3 DNA is TGTGCCAGCAGCTCCGGACTAGCGGGAGGACCTTCCTACGAGCAGTACTTC. This sequence encodes CASSSGLAGGPSYEQYF.

In regard to this clone: Sequence at one end of the junction differs from germline and may be a read error. This chain connects TRBV7-2 to TRBJ1-3; D uncertain. The CDR3 has 12 amino acids. Germline lookup yields CDR1 SGHTA and CDR2 FQGNSA. The CDR3 region has the DNA TGTGCCAGCAGCTTATTCGTCGGGAGTAGGGATTTT. It encodes CASSLFVGSRDF.

There are a few counts of this clone. The gene calls are TRBV30 and TRBJ1-3; no firm D call. The CDR3 contains 13 residues. In germline, CDR1 is GTSNPN, CDR2 SVGIG (reference sequence). With 1 base removed from V and 5 bases from J, the gap between germline ends came to 9 bases. The CDR3 nucleotides read TGTGCCTGGAGTGGAGTTCCACGAAACACCATATATTTT. Protein: CAWSGVPRNTIYF.

V is TRBV18 and J is TRBJ1-1; D possibly corresponds to TRBD1 (5 bases). Germline CDR1 KGHSH, CDR2 LQKENI. This CDR3 region has 14 residues. The V end lost 6 bases, the J end lost 2 bases, and 13 bases lay between the germline ends. CDR3 nucleotides: TGTGCCAGCTCGTACGGCAGGGAAAACACTGAAGCTTTCTTT. It codes for CASSYGRENTEAFF.

This clone was detected a few times. V gene TRBV5-4 combines with J gene TRBJ1-4, with TRBD1 matching over 9 bases. CDR1 is SGHNT and CDR2 is YYREEE in the germline V gene (reference sequence). With V trimmed by 4 bases and J by 8 bases, 6 bases remained unmatched. The CDR3 covers 14 residues. The CDR3 sequence is CASSLGQGDEKLFF. Here the CDR3 DNA reads TGTGCCAGCAGCCTGGGACAGGGAGACGAAAAACTGTTTTTT.

The chain couples TRBV5-1 to TRBJ2-3, with 12 bases fitting TRBD2. Trimming at V came to 4 bases and at J to 5 bases, leaving 5 bases not matched to a gene. This CDR3 has 15 residues. CDR1 is SGHRS, CDR2 YFSETQ, per germline. CDR3 loop: CASSTELAGGDTQYF. The CDR3 DNA reads TGCGCCAGCAGCACCGAACTAGCGGGAGGAGATACGCAGTATTTT.

The J gene is TRBJ2-1, the V gene TRBV19; D unresolved. V lost 6 bases, J lost 6 bases, and 21 bases lay in between. This CDR3 contains 16 residues. The germline gives CDR1 LNHDA, CDR2 SQIVND (reference sequence). The chain's CDR3 is CASSRYRSTATNEQFF. CDR3 nucleotides: TGTGCCAGTAGCCGATACCGCAGTACCGCCACCAATGAGCAGTTCTTC.

This clone has a handful of counts. This rearrangement joins TRBV7-8 to TRBJ1-5; 8 bases fit TRBD1. The CDR3 is 14 residues long. V lost 5 bases to trimming and J lost 7 bases; unmatched junction nucleotides: 7. The germline gives CDR1 SGHVS, CDR2 FQNEAQ. As DNA, the CDR3 is TGTGCCAGCAGCCGAGGACAGGGCAGCCAGCCCCAGCATTTT. The encoded protein is CASSRGQGSQPQHF.

The chain uses TRBV19 and TRBJ2-5; 9 nucleotides agree with TRBD2. The junction had 11 bases not matched to a gene; V was cut back by 5 bases and J by 4 bases. CDR3 length equals 16 residues. The germline V gene encodes CDR1 LNHDA and CDR2 SQIVND (reference sequence). For the CDR3, the DNA is TGTGCCAGTAGTCTGGGCGGACTAGCGCCATCAGAGACCCAGTACTTC. Its translation is CASSLGGLAPSETQYF.

This clone showed up many times. The chain links TRBV18 to TRBJ2-2; D not certain. CDR1 is KGHSH and CDR2 is LQKENI in the germline V gene. CDR3 size: 14 residues. V lost 0 bases and J lost 3, with 5 bases in between. The CDR3 protein is CASSPPQYTGELFF. The CDR3 coding sequence is TGTGCCAGCTCACCACCCCAGTACACCGGGGAGCTGTTTTTT.

V usage is TRBV29-1 and J usage is TRBJ1-1, with D unclear. The germline gives CDR1 SQVTM, CDR2 ANQGSEA. V lost 4 bases, J lost 1 base, and 7 bases lay in between. The CDR3 runs 12 residues. This chain's CDR3 is CSVGMRNTEAFF. CDR3 nucleotide sequence: TGCAGCGTTGGTATGCGGAACACTGAAGCTTTCTTT.